The 22 T cell receptor beta chains below come from one sample, sequenced in a study of Graves' ophthalmopathy and Graves' hyperthyroidism. The TCR beta CDR3 regions underwent amplification from RNA transcripts. HTBI primers were used in a first-round RT-PCR, which preceded a second-round multiplex PCR. TCRdb redid the calling of the multiplex PCR reads with MiXCR, one entry per CDR3 protein. The table records a few hundred thousand distinct CDR3 sequences, roughly 18% of them present only once. The sequenced sample was peripheral blood. The receptors stem from a woman under 30 with Graves' ophthalmopathy.

The V gene is TRBV12-3 or TRBV12-4, the J gene TRBJ2-7; TRBD2 matches at 10 bases. With 5 bases clipped from V and 4 bases from J, the junction kept 5 bases outside the gene matches. The CDR3 sequence is 14 residues long. The CDR3 sequence is CASSRGTSVYEQYF. CDR3 DNA sequence: TGTGCCAGCAGTCGGGGGACTAGCGTTTACGAGCAGTACTTC.

To note about this clonotype: Compared with germline, one end of the junction differs, possibly owing to a read error. This chain connects TRBV20-1 to TRBJ1-1, with TRBD1 identical over 7 bases. This CDR3 has 14 residues. Germline CDR1 and CDR2: DFQATT and SNEGSKA (reference sequence). The CDR3 bases are TGCAGTGCTAGCAGACAGGGAGTAAACACCGAAGCTTTCTTT. Protein: CSASRQGVNTEAFF.

Many counts were recorded for this clonotype. The CDR3 here is CASILSLEGSYEQYF. CDR3 coding DNA: TGTGCCAGCATCCTTAGTCTGGAGGGCTCCTACGAGCAGTACTTC. The chain couples TRBV7-4 to TRBJ2-7; D is possibly TRBD2 (6 bases). Germline V gene lookup returns CDR1 SGHVT and CDR2 SQSDAQ. The CDR3 extends over 15 amino acids. Trimming took 7 bases from V and 0 from J, leaving 16 bases between them. Full variable domain (remainder filled in from reference TRBV7-4 and TRBJ2-7): GAGVSQSPRYKVAKRGRDVALRCDSISGHVTLYWYRQTLGQGSEVLTYSQSDAQRDKSGRPSGRFSAERPERSVSTLKIQRTEQGDSAVYLCASILSLEGSYEQYFGPGTRLTVT.

This clonotype was recorded at least ten times. A much bigger clone sits one base away, suggesting this may be a read error. No conserved phenylalanine or tryptophan is present at the end of the CDR3, so a read error is the likely explanation. V usage is TRBV6-1 and J usage is TRBJ1-2; possibly TRBD1 for D (5 bases). The CDR3 is 13 amino acids. The V end lost 6 bases, the J end lost 4 bases, and 12 bases lay between the germline ends. Per germline, CDR1 MNHNS and CDR2 SASEGT. CDR3 residues: CASSGARTYGYTS. For the CDR3, the DNA is TGTGCCAGCAGCGGGGCCAGGACCTATGGCTACACCTCC.

The V gene is TRBV28, the J gene TRBJ1-1; tentatively, D is TRBD1 (5 bases). With 1 base removed from V and 5 bases from J, the gap between germline ends came to 11 bases. The germline CDR1 and CDR2 sequences are MDHEN and SYDVKM. This CDR3 is built from 14 residues. CDR3 residues: CASSLYRKETEAFF. The CDR3 DNA is TGTGCCAGCAGTTTATACAGGAAGGAAACTGAAGCTTTCTTT.

This chain connects TRBV10-3 to TRBJ1-6; D might be TRBD1 (5 bases). The CDR3 length is 15 residues. V dropped 10 bases and J dropped 7 bases, with 20 bases sitting between them. Germline V gene sequence: CDR1 ENHRY, CDR2 SYGVKD. This chain's CDR3 is CATGHREDLNSPLHF. Written as DNA, the CDR3 is TGTGCCACAGGACACCGGGAGGACCTAAATTCACCCCTCCACTTT.

J is TRBJ2-7 and V is TRBV9, with 10 bases lining up with TRBD2. The CDR3 runs to 15 residues. Germline V gene sequence: CDR1 SGDLS, CDR2 YYNGEE. V gave up 4 bases and J gave up 6 bases; unmatched junction bases: 10. The CDR3 nucleotides are TGTGCCAGCAGCTCTAGCGGGAGTTCGACTGGCGAGCAGTACTTC. It specifies CASSSSGSSTGEQYF.

The sample holds a few counts of this clonotype. CDR3 protein: CASSPIASTDTQYF. DNA of the CDR3: TGTGCCAGCTCACCTATTGCCAGCACAGATACGCAGTATTTT. The chain recombines TRBV18 with TRBJ2-3, with D hard to call. V was cut by 3 bases and J by 0 bases, with 7 bases left in between. Per the germline V gene, CDR1 is KGHSH and CDR2 is LQKENI. The CDR3 extends over 14 amino acids.

This clonotype has at least ten counts. The V call is TRBV19, the J call TRBJ2-5; D tentatively fits TRBD1 or TRBD2 (5 bases each). The CDR3 has 16 amino acids. Germline V lookup: CDR1 LNHDA, CDR2 SQIVND (reference sequence). V shed 3 bases and J shed 2 bases, with 16 bases lying between them. CDR3 amino acids: CASSMGDRATQETQYF. The CDR3 nucleotides are TGTGCCAGTAGTATGGGAGACAGAGCGACACAAGAGACCCAGTACTTC.

This clonotype was seen ten or more times. J is TRBJ2-6 and V is TRBV7-2, with unresolved D. Germline values: CDR1 SGHTA, CDR2 FQGNSA. The CDR3 is 14 amino acids. Trimming took off 4 bases at V and 2 bases at J, with 6 bases between the two ends. The CDR3 sequence is CASSWLTGANVLTF. The DNA for the CDR3 is TGTGCCAGCAGCTGGCTAACTGGGGCCAACGTCCTGACTTTC.

This clonotype was counted many times. V gene TRBV29-1 combines with J gene TRBJ1-1, with D uncertain. The CDR3 covers 10 residues. Germline CDR1 and CDR2: SQVTM and ANQGSEA. Trimming removed 4 bases at V and 5 bases at J, with 5 bases between. CDR3 sequence (DNA): TGCAGCGTTGCGGGTACTGAAGCTTTCTTT. Encoded protein: CSVAGTEAFF.

The count of this clonotype is one. V is TRBV13 and J is TRBJ2-7; 10 bases map to TRBD2. The CDR3 covers 18 residues. The V gene's germline CDR1 is PRHDT and CDR2 FYEKMQ (reference sequence). J was trimmed by 0 bases and V by 4 bases; bases with no gene match: 12. Here the CDR3 reads CASSSRTRLAGISYEQYF. The CDR3 DNA reads as TGTGCCAGCAGCTCCCGTACCCGACTAGCGGGTATCTCCTACGAGCAGTACTTC.

There are many counts of this clonotype. The chain carries TRBV7-8 and TRBJ1-5; D call uncertain. The CDR3 covers 15 residues. Germline V gene sequence: CDR1 SGHVS, CDR2 FQNEAQ. V gave up 5 bases and J gave up 1 base, with 12 bases separating them. CDR3 sequence reads: CASSRTIPSNQPQHF. As DNA, the CDR3 is TGTGCCAGCAGCAGGACTATTCCCAGCAATCAGCCCCAGCATTTT.

This clonotype has ten or more counts. The J gene is TRBJ1-3, the V gene TRBV7-2; no firm D call. The germline V gene has CDR1 SGHTA and CDR2 FQGNSA. V lost 6 bases, J lost 6 bases, and 12 bases lay in between. The CDR3 is 13 amino acids. The CDR3 reads CASRALWINTIYF. The DNA for the CDR3 is TGTGCCAGCAGAGCTCTCTGGATAAACACCATATATTTT. Combining the CDR3 with reference TRBV7-2 and TRBJ1-3 gives the whole variable domain GAGVSQSPSNKVTEKGKDVELRCDPISGHTALYWYRQSLGQGLEFLIYFQGNSAPDKSGLPSDRFSAERTGGSVSTLTIQRTQQEDSAVYLCASRALWINTIYFGEGSWLTVV.

This clonotype occurred many times. This CDR3 reads CASTPWDYYSNQPQHF. The CDR3 nucleotides read TGTGCCAGCACCCCGTGGGATTACTATAGCAATCAGCCCCAGCATTTT. This chain links TRBV28 with TRBJ1-5; no reliable D call. CDR1 MDHEN and CDR2 SYDVKM come from the germline V gene. The CDR3 totals 16 residues. The ends were cut back, 7 bases at V and 0 bases at J, with 16 bases in the middle.

CDR3 amino acids: CATSSDIKAETQYF. CDR3 DNA sequence: TGTGCCACCAGCAGTGACATTAAAGCGGAGACCCAGTACTTC. This chain connects TRBV15 to TRBJ2-5; D is ambiguous. CDR1 and CDR2 from the germline V gene are LNHNV and YYDKDF (reference sequence). This CDR3 is built from 14 residues. V was trimmed by 3 bases and J by 5 bases, leaving 13 bases between them.

This clonotype was seen at least ten times. V usage is TRBV6-5 and J usage is TRBJ2-7, with D perhaps matching TRBD1 (6 bases). With 8 bases removed from V and 0 bases from J, the gap between germline ends came to 17 bases. Germline assignment: CDR1 MNHEY and CDR2 SVGAGI. The CDR3 covers 15 residues. CDR3: CASRWGQTLSYEQYF. For the CDR3, the DNA is TGTGCCAGCCGGTGGGGGCAGACCCTCTCCTACGAGCAGTACTTC.

In this sample, this clonotype turned up once. The chain carries TRBV6-1 and TRBJ1-1; D gene ambiguous. The V and J ends lost 6 bases and 4 bases respectively, with 12 bases between them. Germline lookup yields CDR1 MNHNS and CDR2 SASEGT. CDR3 length: 13 amino acids. The CDR3 DNA sequence: TGTGCCAGCAGCTCCCCCTACGGCACTGAAGCTTTCTTT. It encodes CASSSPYGTEAFF.

This clonotype showed up many times. The J gene is TRBJ2-7, the V gene TRBV7-9; 9 bases are a match to TRBD1. The germline gives CDR1 SEHNR, CDR2 FQNEAQ (reference sequence). This CDR3 has 15 residues. With V trimmed by 3 bases and J by 3 bases, 6 bases remained unmatched. This CDR3 reads CASSFLGTGIYEQYF. Written as DNA, the CDR3 is TGTGCCAGCAGCTTCTTGGGGACAGGGATCTACGAGCAGTACTTC. The full variable domain, with the rest looked up from reference TRBV7-9 and TRBJ2-7, is DTGVSQNPRHKITKRGQNVTFRCDPISEHNRLYWYRQTLGQGPEFLTYFQNEAQLEKSRLLSDRFSAERPKGSFSTLEIQRTEQGDSAMYLCASSFLGTGIYEQYFGPGTRLTVT.

This clonotype was counted at least ten times. This chain joins TRBV19 and TRBJ2-4, with TRBD2 identical over 8 bases. Germline CDR1 and CDR2: LNHDA and SQIVND (reference sequence). The CDR3 is 14 residues long. V gave up 8 bases and J gave up 7 bases; unmatched junction bases: 10. CDR3 DNA sequence: TGTGCCAGTGAGGGGCGGGGGGTCCCTAACATTCAGTACTTC. It specifies CASEGRGVPNIQYF.

There are many counts of this clonotype. This rearrangement joins TRBV27 to TRBJ2-7; 9 positions agree with TRBD2. This CDR3 region has 14 residues. The germline CDR1 and CDR2 sequences are MNHEY and SMNVEV (reference sequence). J was trimmed by 6 bases and V by 3 bases; bases with no gene match: 6. CDR3 residues: CASSFSGLAPEQYF. CDR3 DNA: TGTGCCAGCAGTTTCTCAGGACTAGCGCCCGAGCAGTACTTC.

This clonotype was observed at least ten times. The V and J genes are TRBV2 and TRBJ2-7, with TRBD1 matching over 8 bases. Germline CDR1 reads SNHLY; CDR2 reads FYNNEI. Trimming took 4 bases from V and 0 from J; bases not matched to a gene: 5. CDR3 size: 15 residues. The CDR3 sequence: CASSVHRGASYEQYF. The CDR3 bases are TGTGCCAGCAGTGTACACAGGGGGGCCTCCTACGAGCAGTACTTC.